This TCR beta chain was sequenced during a study of T cell responses to AZD1222 COVID-19 vaccine. Points from the study as a whole: Baseline serostatus was positive in only six AZD1222 recipients. Donors skewed white British and female; clonal diversity was possibly underestimated. There were vaccine-associated CD4 TCRs across spike, dominant at 160-218 and 743-854. The study found Spike-specific TCR breadth and depth rose after two AZD1222 doses.

A note on this clone: Its antigen is still unknown.

Libraries were prepared by immunoSEQ multiplex PCR; TCRdb keeps only in-frame clonotypes and omits some of them. The sample records approximately 97,000 clones, around 93% being singletons. V lost 5 bases to trimming and J lost 5 bases; unmatched junction nucleotides: 13. CDR1 is SGHVS, CDR2 FQNEAQ, per germline. The CDR3 extends over 17 amino acids. The source is an adult in good health. The chain has TRBV7-8 and TRBJ2-3; the match to TRBD2 covers 10 bases. The input for sequencing was peripheral blood, taken on day 0 of AZD1222 vaccination. The CDR3 is CASSPGASGRAIDTQYF. The CDR3 region has the DNA TGTGCCAGCAGCCCAGGGGCGAGCGGGAGGGCCATAGATACGCAGTATTTT.